This T cell receptor beta chain originates from a study of blood T cell repertoires in COVID-19. Whole-study context: The United States, Italy and Spain were the sources of the acute and convalescent COVID-19 samples. T cells, B-cell-depleted T cells, or PBMCs supplied cDNA or gDNA.

Trimming left V 3 bases short and J 0 bases short, with 8 bases between. Germline V CDR1 and CDR2: MNHEY, SVGEGT. The CDR3 sequence is 14 residues long. In the original workflow: By means of reference gene primer amplification, nucleated cell counts were estimated. Measured with immunoSEQ multiplex PCR; TCRdb has only the in-frame clones, and not every one. V and J calls and clone size are given by that table; D and trimming were obtained from the DNA. This sample has 80,000 to 90,000 clones, with 75% to 90% found just once. This clone was detected only a few times. Sequencing input: peripheral blood. This chain links TRBV6-2 or TRBV6-3 with TRBJ1-1, with D possibly matching TRBD1 (5 bases). The receptor's source is an elderly man with active or convalescent COVID-19. CDR3 DNA sequence: TGTGCCAGCAGTTATAACAGGATGAACACTGAAGCTTTCTTT. This sequence encodes CASSYNRMNTEAFF.